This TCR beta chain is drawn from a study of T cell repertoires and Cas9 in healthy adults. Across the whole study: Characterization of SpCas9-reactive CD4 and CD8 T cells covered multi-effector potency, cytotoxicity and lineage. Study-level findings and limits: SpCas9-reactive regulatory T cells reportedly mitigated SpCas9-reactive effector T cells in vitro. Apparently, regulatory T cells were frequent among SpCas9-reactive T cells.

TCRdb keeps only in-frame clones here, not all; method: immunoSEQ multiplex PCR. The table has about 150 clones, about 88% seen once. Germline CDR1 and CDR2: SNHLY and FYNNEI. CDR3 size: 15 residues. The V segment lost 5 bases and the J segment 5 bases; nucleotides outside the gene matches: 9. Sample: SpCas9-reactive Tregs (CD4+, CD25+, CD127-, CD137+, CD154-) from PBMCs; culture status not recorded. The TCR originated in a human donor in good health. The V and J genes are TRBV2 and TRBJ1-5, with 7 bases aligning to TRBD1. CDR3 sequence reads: CASSRYTGVDQPQHF. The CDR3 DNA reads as TGTGCCAGCAGTCGCTATACAGGGGTGGATCAGCCCCAGCATTTT.